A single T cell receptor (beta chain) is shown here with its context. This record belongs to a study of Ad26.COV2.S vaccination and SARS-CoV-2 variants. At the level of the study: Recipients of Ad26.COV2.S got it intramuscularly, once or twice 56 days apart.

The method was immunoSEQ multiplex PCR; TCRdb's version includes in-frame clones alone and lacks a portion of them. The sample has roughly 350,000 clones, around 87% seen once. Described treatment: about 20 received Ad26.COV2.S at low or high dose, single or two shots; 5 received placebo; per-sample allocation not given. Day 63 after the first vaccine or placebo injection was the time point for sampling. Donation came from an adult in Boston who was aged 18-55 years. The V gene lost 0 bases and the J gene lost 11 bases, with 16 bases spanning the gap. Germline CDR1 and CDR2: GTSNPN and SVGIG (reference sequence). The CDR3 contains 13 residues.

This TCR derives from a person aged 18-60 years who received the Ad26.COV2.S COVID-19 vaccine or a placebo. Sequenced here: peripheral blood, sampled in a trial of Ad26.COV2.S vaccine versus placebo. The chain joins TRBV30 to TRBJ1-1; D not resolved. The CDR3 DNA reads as TGTGCCTGGAGTGTAATCTTGGGCCCGGGGGCTTTCTTT. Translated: CAWSVILGPGAFF.